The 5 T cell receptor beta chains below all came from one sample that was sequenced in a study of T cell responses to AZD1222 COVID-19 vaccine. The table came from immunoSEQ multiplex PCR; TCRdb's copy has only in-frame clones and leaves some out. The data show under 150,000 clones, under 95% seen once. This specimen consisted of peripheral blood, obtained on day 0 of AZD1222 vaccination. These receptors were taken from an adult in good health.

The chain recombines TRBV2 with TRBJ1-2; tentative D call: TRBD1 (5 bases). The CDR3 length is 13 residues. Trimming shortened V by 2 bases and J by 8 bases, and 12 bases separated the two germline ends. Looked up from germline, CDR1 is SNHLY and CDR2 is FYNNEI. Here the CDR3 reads CASSEIGTGGYTF. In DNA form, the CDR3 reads TGTGCCAGCAGTGAAATCGGGACCGGCGGCTACACCTTC.

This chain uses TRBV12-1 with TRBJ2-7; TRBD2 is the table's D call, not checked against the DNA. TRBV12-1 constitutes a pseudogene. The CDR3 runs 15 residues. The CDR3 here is CASSLRTSGRYEQYF. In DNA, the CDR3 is TGTGCCAGCAGCTTGAGGACTAGCGGGAGATACGAGCAGTACTTC.

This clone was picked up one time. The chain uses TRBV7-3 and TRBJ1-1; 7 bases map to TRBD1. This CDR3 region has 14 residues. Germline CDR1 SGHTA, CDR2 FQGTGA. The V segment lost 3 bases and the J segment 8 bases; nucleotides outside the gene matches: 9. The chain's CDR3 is CASSFGQGVAEAFF. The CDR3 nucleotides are TGTGCCAGCAGCTTTGGGCAGGGGGTTGCCGAAGCTTTCTTT.

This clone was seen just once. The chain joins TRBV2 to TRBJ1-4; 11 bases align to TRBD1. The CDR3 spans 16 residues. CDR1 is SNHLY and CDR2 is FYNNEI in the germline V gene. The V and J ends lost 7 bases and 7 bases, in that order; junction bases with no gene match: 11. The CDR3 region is CASNRWGQGVGEKLFF. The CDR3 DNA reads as TGTGCCAGCAATCGATGGGGACAGGGGGTCGGTGAAAAACTGTTTTTT.

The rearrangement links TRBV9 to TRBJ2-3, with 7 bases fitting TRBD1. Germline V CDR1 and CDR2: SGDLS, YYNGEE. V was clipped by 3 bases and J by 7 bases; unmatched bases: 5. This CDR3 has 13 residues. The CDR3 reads CASSEQGINTQYF. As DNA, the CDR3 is TGTGCCAGCAGCGAACAGGGGATTAATACGCAGTATTTT.